This T cell receptor beta chain originates from a study of control samples from healthy donors and cancer patients. The table came from immunoSEQ multiplex PCR; TCRdb's copy has only in-frame clones and leaves some out. The data hold 100,000 to 150,000 clones, with 87% observed a single time. V lost 1 base to trimming and J lost 6 bases; unmatched junction nucleotides: 4. The CDR3 has 15 amino acids. Germline CDR1 is SGHNT and CDR2 is YENEEA. The chain links TRBV11-3 to TRBJ2-2, with 8 positions matching TRBD2. The TCR originated in a man aged 35-49 years in good health. Source material: blood. This chain's CDR3 is CASSLAGGPAGELFF. CDR3 bases: TGTGCCAGCAGCTTAGCGGGGGGGCCGGCCGGGGAGCTGTTTTTT.